The 10 T cell receptor beta chains given below trace back to one sample, sequenced in a study of PD-1 blockade in classical Hodgkin lymphoma. Every patient had relapsed following autologous stem cell transplantation, and cohorts differed in brentuximab vedotin exposure. Here immunoSEQ multiplex PCR was the method, and the copy in TCRdb shows in-frame clones only, minus some. This sample has tens of thousands of clones, with more than 85% found just once. The material was peripheral blood mononuclear cells (PBMCs), obtained at baseline. The receptors originated from a human donor with classical Hodgkin lymphoma.

This clone was observed a handful of times. The J gene is TRBJ1-2, the V gene TRBV2; tentatively, D is TRBD1 (6 bases). The V and J ends lost 7 bases and 8 bases respectively, with 23 bases between them. This CDR3 comprises 15 residues. Germline V gene lookup returns CDR1 SNHLY and CDR2 FYNNEI. The CDR3 sequence: CASTEGGGRYSGYTF. The CDR3 DNA reads TGTGCCAGCACCGAGGGGGGAGGGAGATATAGCGGCTACACCTTC.

This chain joins TRBV7-9 and TRBJ2-2, with D maybe TRBD1 (5 bases). Trimming pared 5 bases from V and 0 bases from J, leaving 10 bases between. Germline V gives CDR1 SEHNR, CDR2 FQNEAQ (reference sequence). This CDR3 has 15 residues. CDR3 amino acids: CASSTPTANTGELFF. As DNA, the CDR3 is TGTGCCAGCAGCACCCCGACAGCGAACACCGGGGAGCTGTTTTTT.

This chain uses TRBV5-1 with TRBJ2-1; D might be TRBD2 (5 bases). CDR1 and CDR2 from the germline V gene are SGHRS and YFSETQ. Trimming stripped 7 bases from V and 0 bases from J, with 11 bases between. The CDR3 totals 14 residues. CDR3 in DNA: TGCGCCAGCCAGCCGGGGAGCTCCTACAATGAGCAGTTCTTC. It specifies CASQPGSSYNEQFF.

This CDR3 reads CASSPDLPQAYNEQFF. CDR3 coding DNA: TGTGCCAGCAGCCCGGATTTGCCCCAGGCCTACAATGAGCAGTTCTTC. The chain uses TRBV5-6 and TRBJ2-1; D is undetermined. Trimming left V 4 bases short and J 2 bases short, with 16 bases between. The CDR3 covers 16 residues. From germline, CDR1 is SGHDT and CDR2 YYEEEE.

CDR3 protein: CASSADWTSTHNEQFF. CDR3 DNA: TGCGCCAGCAGTGCAGATTGGACTAGCACACACAATGAGCAGTTCTTC. The V call is TRBV4-3, the J call TRBJ2-1; 8 bases match TRBD2. With V trimmed by 6 bases and J by 5 bases, 12 bases remained unmatched. Per germline, CDR1 LGHNA and CDR2 YSLEER. CDR3 length equals 16 residues.

The gene calls are TRBV5-5 and TRBJ2-5; D is possibly TRBD1 or TRBD2 (5 bases each). V lost 1 base to trimming and J lost 5 bases, with 12 bases between them. The CDR3 has 14 amino acids. CDR1 and CDR2 from the germline V gene are SGHKS and YYEKEE (reference sequence). In nucleotides, the CDR3 is TGTGCCAGCAGCTTGAGAGAGGGGTCGGAGACCCAGTACTTC. This encodes CASSLREGSETQYF.

The CDR3: CASSRDSSGPYEQYF. Here the CDR3 DNA reads TGTGCCAGCAGCCGGGACAGCTCAGGACCCTACGAGCAGTACTTC. This chain uses TRBV6-1 with TRBJ2-7, with 7 nucleotides matching TRBD1. Germline V CDR1 and CDR2: MNHNS, SASEGT. Trimming removed 6 bases from V and 2 bases from J; junction bases left unmatched: 10. There are 15 residues in the CDR3.

The genes are TRBV7-9 and TRBJ2-7; D is possibly TRBD1 or TRBD2 (5 bases each). The CDR3 has 13 residues. Germline V lookup: CDR1 SEHNR, CDR2 FQNEAQ (reference sequence). Trimming left V 5 bases short and J 3 bases short, with 11 bases between. CDR3 sequence (DNA): TGTGCCAGCAGCGAAGGGGACCACTACGAGCAGTACTTC. Encoded protein: CASSEGDHYEQYF.

The chain carries TRBV28 and TRBJ2-3, with D possibly matching TRBD1 (8 bases). With 5 bases removed from V and 10 bases from J, the gap between germline ends came to 22 bases. The CDR3 length is 15 residues. Germline assignment: CDR1 MDHEN and CDR2 SYDVKM. The CDR3 here is CASSPQGGGIPSQYF. DNA for the CDR3: TGTGCCAGCAGTCCACAGGGGGGGGGAATCCCGTCGCAGTATTTT.

The chain recombines TRBV2 with TRBJ2-5; D possibly corresponds to TRBD1 (6 bases). Germline V gene data show CDR1 as SNHLY and CDR2 as FYNNEI. The CDR3 extends over 16 amino acids. Between the trimmed V and J ends, which lost 2 bases and 3 bases, there was a span of 16 bases. The DNA of the CDR3 is TGTGCCAGCAGTGAACCGATACAGGGAAAGGAAGAGACCCAGTACTTC. It specifies CASSEPIQGKEETQYF.